The 24 T cell receptor beta chains presented below share a single source sample, sequenced in a study of CD8 T cells in Susac syndrome. Random hexamers primed reverse transcription of about 0.5 to 1 ug RNA. From the immunoSEQ multiplex PCR reads, TCRdb called clonotypes with MiXCR, one entry per CDR3 protein. This repertoire shows roughly 190,000 distinct CDR3 sequences, roughly nine tenths found once; its top ten account for roughly 0.087%. The material sequenced was CD4+ T cells from PBMCs. These receptors all come from a human donor with Susac syndrome.

This sequence joins TRBV19 and TRBJ1-5; perhaps TRBD1 as D (5 bases). The CDR3 loop spans 13 amino acids. Per germline, CDR1 LNHDA and CDR2 SQIVND (reference sequence). The CDR3 region has the DNA TGTGGAGCAAACGGGGGGTGGGAACAGCCCCAGCATTTT. The encoded protein is CGANGGWEQPQHF.

This clonotype was detected only once. The rearrangement links TRBV9 to TRBJ2-7; a weak D match, TRBD1 (5 bases). This CDR3 has 17 residues. V gave up 0 bases and J gave up 3 bases, with 19 bases separating them. CDR1 and CDR2 from the germline V gene are SGDLS and YYNGEE. CDR3 nucleotide sequence: TGTGCCAGCAGCGTAGATCCCTTCAGACAGCTATTCTACGAGCAGTACTTC. Translated: CASSVDPFRQLFYEQYF.

The V gene is TRBV29-1, the J gene TRBJ2-7, with D perhaps matching TRBD2 (5 bases). CDR1 and CDR2 from the germline V gene are SQVTM and ANQGSEA. This CDR3 has 13 amino acids. Trimming removed 5 bases from V and 4 bases from J, with 15 bases in between. The CDR3 reads CSVKVSGRYEQYF. CDR3 nucleotide sequence: TGCAGCGTTAAGGTCAGCGGCAGGTACGAGCAGTACTTC.

The chain has TRBV19 and TRBJ1-1, with 7 bases that match TRBD1. Per the germline V gene, CDR1 is LNHDA and CDR2 is SQIVND (reference sequence). The CDR3 has 16 amino acids. J gave up 7 bases and V 5 bases, and 16 bases lay outside the gene matches. The CDR3 is CASSLFDRAKSHEAFF. CDR3 bases: TGTGCCAGTAGTCTCTTTGACAGGGCCAAGTCCCATGAAGCTTTCTTT.

This chain connects TRBV28 to TRBJ1-2; D remains ambiguous. This CDR3 comprises 12 residues. Trimming pared 6 bases from V and 0 bases from J, leaving 5 bases between. CDR1 is MDHEN and CDR2 is SYDVKM in the germline V gene. CDR3 nucleotide sequence: TGTGCCAGCAGGCATACTAACTATGGCTACACCTTC. Protein product: CASRHTNYGYTF.

The chain has TRBV7-2 and TRBJ2-3; D is uncertain. This CDR3 spans 14 amino acids. Trimming cost V 2 bases and J 3 bases, with 9 bases left between them. Germline V gene sequence: CDR1 SGHTA, CDR2 FQGNSA. The CDR3 sequence is CASSLSSQTDTQYF. The CDR3 nucleotides are TGTGCCAGCAGCTTAAGCAGCCAGACAGATACGCAGTATTTT.

CDR3: CSARFPSSYEQYF. CDR3 bases: TGCAGTGCTAGGTTCCCTAGCTCCTACGAGCAGTACTTC. J is TRBJ2-7 and V is TRBV20-1; no firm D call. V lost 3 bases, J lost 0 bases, and 9 bases lay in between. The germline CDR1 and CDR2 sequences are DFQATT and SNEGSKA (reference sequence). This CDR3 spans 13 amino acids.

This clonotype came up once. This chain links TRBV12-3 or TRBV12-4 with TRBJ1-1, with D perhaps matching TRBD1 (6 bases). This CDR3 comprises 12 residues. With 7 bases removed from V and 11 bases from J, the gap between germline ends came to 17 bases. The CDR3 is CASMIGGGEAFF. DNA of the CDR3: TGTGCCAGCATGATTGGGGGCGGTGAGGCTTTCTTT.

The genes are TRBV7-3 and TRBJ1-2; 10 bases align to TRBD1. The germline gives CDR1 SGHTA, CDR2 FQGTGA. The CDR3 loop spans 15 amino acids. The V and J ends lost 4 bases and 1 base, in that order; junction bases with no gene match: 3. CDR3 residues: CASSSGQGGNYGYTF. CDR3 in DNA: TGTGCCAGCAGCTCCGGACAGGGGGGTAACTATGGCTACACCTTC.

V usage is TRBV4-1 and J usage is TRBJ2-1, with D hard to call. The CDR3 consists of 15 residues. Trimming left V 1 base short and J 3 bases short, with 10 bases between. The V gene's germline CDR1 is MGHRA and CDR2 YSYEKL. The CDR3 here is CASSQGRRYYNEQFF. CDR3 DNA sequence: TGCGCCAGCAGCCAAGGACGCCGTTACTACAATGAGCAGTTCTTC.

The chain recombines TRBV10-3 with TRBJ2-3, with D perhaps TRBD1 or TRBD2 (5 bases each). The CDR3 extends over 13 amino acids. Trimming removed 4 bases from V and 4 bases from J, with 9 bases in between. Germline CDR1 reads ENHRY; CDR2 reads SYGVKD. The CDR3 nucleotides are TGTGCCATCAGTGGGGGGTTCCCAGATACGCAGTATTTT. This codes for CAISGGFPDTQYF.

This clonotype appeared a single time. This rearrangement joins TRBV9 to TRBJ1-5; D is possibly TRBD1 (6 bases). V was trimmed by 3 bases and J by 3 bases, leaving 13 bases between them. CDR3 length: 15 amino acids. Germline V gene sequence: CDR1 SGDLS, CDR2 YYNGEE. The CDR3: CASSASTGLNQPQHF. The CDR3 bases are TGTGCCAGCAGCGCCTCTACAGGGCTCAATCAGCCCCAGCATTTT.

This rearrangement joins TRBV20-1 to TRBJ2-2; TRBD2 is a possible D gene (6 bases). This CDR3 is 13 amino acids long. With 4 bases removed from V and 1 base from J, the gap between germline ends came to 7 bases. Germline CDR1 DFQATT, CDR2 SNEGSKA (reference sequence). The CDR3 bases are TGCAGTGCTACGGAGGGGAACACCGGGGAGCTGTTTTTT. Translated, it gives CSATEGNTGELFF.

The J gene is TRBJ2-1, the V gene TRBV7-9, with D possibly matching TRBD2 (6 bases). The CDR3 length is 14 residues. Germline CDR1 and CDR2: SEHNR and FQNEAQ (reference sequence). Trimming removed 5 bases from V and 4 bases from J, with 12 bases in between. CDR3 nucleotides: TGTGCCAGCAGCCCCCTCGGGACTTACAATGAGCAGTTCTTC. Its translation: CASSPLGTYNEQFF. The full variable domain, in which reference TRBV7-9 and TRBJ2-1 provide the parts outside the CDR3, is DTGVSQNPRHKITKRGQNVTFRCDPISEHNRLYWYRQTLGQGPEFLTYFQNEAQLEKSRLLSDRFSAERPKGSFSTLEIQRTEQGDSAMYLCASSPLGTYNEQFFGPGTRLTVL.

This chain joins TRBV7-2 and TRBJ2-3, with TRBD2 matching over 8 bases. Germline trimming cut 1 base from V and 4 bases from J; bases unmatched to any gene: 4. The length of the CDR3 is 15 residues. The germline CDR1 and CDR2 sequences are SGHTA and FQGNSA. CDR3 residues: CASSLVGGGSDTQYF. CDR3 bases: TGTGCCAGCAGCTTAGTCGGGGGGGGATCAGATACGCAGTATTTT.

The chain has TRBV27 and TRBJ2-7; 8 nucleotides line up with TRBD1. Germline CDR1 MNHEY, CDR2 SMNVEV (reference sequence). Trimming took 6 bases from V and 2 from J; bases not matched to a gene: 3. The CDR3 has 13 amino acids. The chain's CDR3 is CASRKTGAYEQYF. In nucleotides, the CDR3 is TGTGCCAGCAGGAAGACAGGGGCCTACGAGCAGTACTTC.

The rearrangement uses TRBV9 and TRBJ2-1; TRBD2 aligns across 7 bases. Germline loops: CDR1 SGDLS, CDR2 YYNGEE. The CDR3 totals 16 residues. V dropped 4 bases and J dropped 3; count of bases not matched to a gene: 10. The CDR3 DNA follows: TGTGCCAGCAGCCTACGGGGGGATGGGGTCTACAATGAGCAGTTCTTC. Protein sequence: CASSLRGDGVYNEQFF.

The chain links TRBV7-2 to TRBJ2-1; 10 nucleotides match TRBD2. The length of the CDR3 is 15 residues. Germline lookup yields CDR1 SGHTA and CDR2 FQGNSA. V lost 1 base, J lost 7 bases, and 4 bases stayed unmatched. The CDR3 DNA sequence: TGTGCCAGCAGCTTAGAACTAGCGGGGCGGAATGAGCAGTTCTTC. The encoded protein is CASSLELAGRNEQFF.

The rearrangement links TRBV7-2 to TRBJ1-2; 8 nucleotides match TRBD1. CDR1 is SGHTA and CDR2 is FQGNSA in the germline V gene. The trim removed 6 bases at V and 4 bases at J, leaving 4 bases unmatched. The CDR3 has 13 amino acids. Here the CDR3 reads CASSNDRGYGYTF. DNA for the CDR3: TGTGCCAGCAGTAACGACAGGGGCTATGGCTACACCTTC. The full variable domain, its missing parts supplied by reference TRBV7-2 and TRBJ1-2, is GAGVSQSPSNKVTEKGKDVELRCDPISGHTALYWYRQSLGQGLEFLIYFQGNSAPDKSGLPSDRFSAERTGGSVSTLTIQRTQQEDSAVYLCASSNDRGYGYTFGSGTRLTVV.

V and J are TRBV12-3 or TRBV12-4 and TRBJ1-2; D unresolved. Trimming took 5 bases from V and 2 from J, leaving 9 bases between them. The CDR3 has 13 residues. CDR3 in DNA: TGTGCCAGCAGTGACCCCCCAAACTATGGCTACACCTTC. It yields the protein CASSDPPNYGYTF.

The rearrangement links TRBV5-1 to TRBJ2-7, with D possibly TRBD2 on 6 matching bases. Deletions cut 0 bases from V and 3 bases from J, with 16 bases between. Germline CDR1 and CDR2: SGHRS and YFSETQ. The CDR3 has 16 residues. CDR3 nucleotides: TGCGCCAGCAGCTTGGCCTCCGGGGGTAGACTCTACGAGCAGTACTTC. Translation: CASSLASGGRLYEQYF.

The chain employs TRBV27 and TRBJ2-5; D not resolved. CDR1 and CDR2 (germline): MNHEY, SMNVEV (reference sequence). The V end lost 7 bases, the J end lost 7 bases, and 13 bases lay between the germline ends. CDR3 length: 12 amino acids. The CDR3 DNA is TGTGCCAGCACCCCATGGTACGGGACCCAGTACTTC. It is translated as CASTPWYGTQYF.

The chain has TRBV7-8 and TRBJ2-5; unclear D gene. The CDR3 sequence is 14 residues long. Germline CDR1 is SGHVS and CDR2 is FQNEAQ. Trimming pared 0 bases from V and 2 bases from J, leaving 7 bases between. CDR3 nucleotides: TGTGCCAGCAGCTTAGCGAGGATACAAGAGACCCAGTACTTC. As protein: CASSLARIQETQYF.

This clonotype has just a few counts. The chain combines TRBV6-6 with TRBJ2-2, with TRBD2 identical over 9 bases. Germline CDR1 MNHNY, CDR2 SVGAGI (reference sequence). After removal of 2 bases from V and 8 bases from J, the junction contained 6 bases not matched to a gene. This CDR3 contains 15 residues. The CDR3 region has the DNA TGTGCCAGCAGTTACGTTAGCGGGAGTACTGGGGAGCTGTTTTTT. As protein: CASSYVSGSTGELFF.